This TCR beta chain derives from a study of blood T cells in healthy people across ages. Study observations and caveats: Long-lived donors had more naive CD4+ cells and higher diversity than aged donors. TCR beta diversity, measured per million T cells, fell in a roughly linear way with age. The unknown donor CMV status may have confounded expanded clonotype changes.

A sample-barcoded 5' primer and a J-beta primer mix were used in a second PCR of roughly 7 to 11 cycles. Via MiXCR, TCRdb re-called the 5' RACE reads, giving one row per CDR3 protein. This sample yields hundreds of thousands of distinct CDR3 sequences, of which 56% are seen a single time; 20% to 30% belongs to the top ten. About this clonotype: Its antigen remains unidentified.

Germline V gene lookup returns CDR1 SGHTA and CDR2 FQGNSA. Between the trimmed V and J ends, which lost 3 bases and 5 bases, there was a span of 16 bases. This CDR3 comprises 15 residues. The genes are TRBV7-2 and TRBJ2-5, with D possibly TRBD2 on 7 matching bases. The sequence was collected from a man aged 40-49 years in good health. The sequenced material came from blood. This CDR3 reads CASSLGGTRWETQYF. CDR3 nucleotides: TGTGCCAGCAGCTTGGGGGGGACAAGATGGGAGACCCAGTACTTC.